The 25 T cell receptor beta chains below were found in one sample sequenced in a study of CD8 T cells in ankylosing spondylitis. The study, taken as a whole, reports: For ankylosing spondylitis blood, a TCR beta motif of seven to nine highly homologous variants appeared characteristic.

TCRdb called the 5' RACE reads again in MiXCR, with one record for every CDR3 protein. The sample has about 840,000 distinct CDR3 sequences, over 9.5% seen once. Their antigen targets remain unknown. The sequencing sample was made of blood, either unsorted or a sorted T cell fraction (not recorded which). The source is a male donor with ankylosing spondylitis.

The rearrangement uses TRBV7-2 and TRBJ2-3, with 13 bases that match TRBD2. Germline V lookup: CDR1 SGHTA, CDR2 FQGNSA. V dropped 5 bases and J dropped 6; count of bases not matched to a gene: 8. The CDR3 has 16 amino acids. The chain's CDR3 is CASSPMGLAGTDTQYF. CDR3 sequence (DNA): TGTGCCAGCAGCCCGATGGGACTAGCGGGGACTGATACGCAGTATTTT.

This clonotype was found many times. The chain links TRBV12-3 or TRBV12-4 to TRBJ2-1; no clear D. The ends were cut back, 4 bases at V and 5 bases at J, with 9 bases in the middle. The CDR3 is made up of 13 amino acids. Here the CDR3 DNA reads TGTGCCAGCAGTTACCGCGGTCACAATGAGCAGTTCTTC. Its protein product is CASSYRGHNEQFF.

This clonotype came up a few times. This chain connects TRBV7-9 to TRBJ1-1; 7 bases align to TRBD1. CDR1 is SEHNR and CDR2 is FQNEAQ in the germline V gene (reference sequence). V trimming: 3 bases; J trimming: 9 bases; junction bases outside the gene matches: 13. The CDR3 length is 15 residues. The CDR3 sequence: CASSLGATGRTQAFF. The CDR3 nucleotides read TGTGCCAGCAGCTTGGGGGCGACAGGGAGGACTCAAGCTTTCTTT.

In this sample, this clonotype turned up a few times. CDR3 loop: CASRSQGAKPQHF. The CDR3 DNA is TGTGCCAGCAGATCCCAGGGGGCCAAGCCCCAGCATTTT. The rearrangement joins TRBV6-2 or TRBV6-3 to TRBJ1-5, with TRBD1 matching over 8 bases. V was pared by 6 bases and J by 8 bases, with 6 bases of the junction left unmatched. The germline CDR1 and CDR2 sequences are MNHEY and SVGEGT. The CDR3 has 13 residues.

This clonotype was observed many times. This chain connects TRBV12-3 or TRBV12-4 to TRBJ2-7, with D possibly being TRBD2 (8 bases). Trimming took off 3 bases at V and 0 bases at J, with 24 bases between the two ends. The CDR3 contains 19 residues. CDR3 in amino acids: CASSFVDRVSGGNSYEQYF. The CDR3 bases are TGTGCCAGCAGTTTTGTAGACAGGGTGTCGGGAGGGAACTCCTACGAGCAGTACTTC.

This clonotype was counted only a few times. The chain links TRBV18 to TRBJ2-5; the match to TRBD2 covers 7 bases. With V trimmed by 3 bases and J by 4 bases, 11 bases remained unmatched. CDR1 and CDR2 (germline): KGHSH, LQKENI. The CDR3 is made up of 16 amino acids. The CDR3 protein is CASSPTGGSSRETQYF. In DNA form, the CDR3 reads TGTGCCAGCTCACCGACTGGCGGGAGTAGTCGAGAGACCCAGTACTTC.

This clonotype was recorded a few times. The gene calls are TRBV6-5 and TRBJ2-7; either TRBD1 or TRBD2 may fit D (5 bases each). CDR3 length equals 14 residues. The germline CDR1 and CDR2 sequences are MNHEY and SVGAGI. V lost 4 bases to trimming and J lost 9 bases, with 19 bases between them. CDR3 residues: CASSSSGPPFRQYF. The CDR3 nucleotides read TGTGCCAGCAGTTCCTCGGGACCCCCTTTTCGGCAGTACTTC.

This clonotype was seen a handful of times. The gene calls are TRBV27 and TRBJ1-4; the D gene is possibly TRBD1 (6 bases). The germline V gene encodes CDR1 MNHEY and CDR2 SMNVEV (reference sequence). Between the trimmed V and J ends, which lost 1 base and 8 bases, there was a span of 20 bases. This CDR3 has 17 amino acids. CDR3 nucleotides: TGTGCCAGCAGTTTATTAACATTGTCAGGGGAACGGGAAAAACTGTTTTTT. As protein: CASSLLTLSGEREKLFF. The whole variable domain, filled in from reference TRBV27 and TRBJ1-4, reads EAQVTQNPRYLITVTGKKLTVTCSQNMNHEYMSWYRQDPGLGLRQIYYSMNVEVTDKGDVPEGYKVSRKEKRNFPLILESPSPNQTSLYFCASSLLTLSGEREKLFFGSGTQLSVL.

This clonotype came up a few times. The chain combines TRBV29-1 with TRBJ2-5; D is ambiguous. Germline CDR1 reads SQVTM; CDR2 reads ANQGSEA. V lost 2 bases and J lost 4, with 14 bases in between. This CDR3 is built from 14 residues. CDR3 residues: CSVERRVRRETQYF. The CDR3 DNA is TGCAGCGTTGAAAGGCGAGTCAGACGAGAGACCCAGTACTTC.

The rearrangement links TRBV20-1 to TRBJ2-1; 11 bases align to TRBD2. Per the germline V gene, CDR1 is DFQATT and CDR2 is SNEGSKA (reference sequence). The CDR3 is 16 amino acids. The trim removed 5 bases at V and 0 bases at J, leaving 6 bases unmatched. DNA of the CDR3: TGCAGTGCTTTCGGGACTAGCGGTAGCTCCTACAATGAGCAGTTCTTC. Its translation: CSAFGTSGSSYNEQFF.

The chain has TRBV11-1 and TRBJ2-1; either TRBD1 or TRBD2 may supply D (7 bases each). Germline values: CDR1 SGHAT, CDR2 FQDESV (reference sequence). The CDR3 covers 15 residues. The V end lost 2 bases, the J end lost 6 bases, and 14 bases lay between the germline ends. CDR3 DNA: TGTGCCAGCAGCTTACAGGGGGGGGATTTCAATGAGCAGTTCTTC. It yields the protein CASSLQGGDFNEQFF.

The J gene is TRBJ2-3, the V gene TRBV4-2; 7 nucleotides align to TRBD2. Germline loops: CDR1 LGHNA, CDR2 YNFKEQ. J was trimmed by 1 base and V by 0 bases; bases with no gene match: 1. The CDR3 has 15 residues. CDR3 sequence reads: CASSQDRGGTDTQYF. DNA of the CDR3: TGTGCCAGCAGCCAAGACCGGGGGGGCACAGATACGCAGTATTTT.

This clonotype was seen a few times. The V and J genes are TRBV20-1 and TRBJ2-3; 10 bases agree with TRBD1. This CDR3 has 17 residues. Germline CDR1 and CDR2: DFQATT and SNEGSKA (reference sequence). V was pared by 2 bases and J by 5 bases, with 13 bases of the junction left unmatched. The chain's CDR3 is CSARPTPPGQGQDTQYF. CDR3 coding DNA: TGCAGTGCTAGACCCACCCCCCCGGGACAGGGGCAAGATACGCAGTATTTT.

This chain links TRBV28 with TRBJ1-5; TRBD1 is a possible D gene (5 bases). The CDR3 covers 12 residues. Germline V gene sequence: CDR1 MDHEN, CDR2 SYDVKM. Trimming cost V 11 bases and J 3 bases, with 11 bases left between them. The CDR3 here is CASQALNQPQHF. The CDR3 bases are TGTGCCTCACAGGCTCTCAATCAGCCCCAGCATTTT. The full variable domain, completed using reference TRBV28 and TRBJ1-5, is DVKVTQSSRYLVKRTGEKVFLECVQDMDHENMFWYRQDPGLGLRLIYFSYDVKMKEKGDIPEGYSVSREKKERFSLILESASTNQTSMYLCASQALNQPQHFGDGTRLSIL.

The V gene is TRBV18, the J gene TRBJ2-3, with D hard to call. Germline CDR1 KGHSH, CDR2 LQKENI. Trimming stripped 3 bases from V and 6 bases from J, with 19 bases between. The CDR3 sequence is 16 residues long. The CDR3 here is CASSPVGLTTRDTQYF. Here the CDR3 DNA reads TGTGCCAGCTCACCCGTCGGGCTAACAACCAGGGATACGCAGTATTTT.

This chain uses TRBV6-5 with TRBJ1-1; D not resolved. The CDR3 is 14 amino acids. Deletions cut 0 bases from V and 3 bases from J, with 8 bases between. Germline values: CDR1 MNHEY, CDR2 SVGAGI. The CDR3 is CASSYSWADTEAFF. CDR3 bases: TGTGCCAGCAGTTACTCGTGGGCAGACACTGAAGCTTTCTTT.

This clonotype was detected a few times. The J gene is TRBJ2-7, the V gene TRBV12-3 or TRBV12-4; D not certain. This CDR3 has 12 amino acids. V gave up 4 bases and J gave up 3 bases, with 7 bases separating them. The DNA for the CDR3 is TGTGCCAGCAGTTCCCACCTCTACGAGCAGTACTTC. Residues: CASSSHLYEQYF.

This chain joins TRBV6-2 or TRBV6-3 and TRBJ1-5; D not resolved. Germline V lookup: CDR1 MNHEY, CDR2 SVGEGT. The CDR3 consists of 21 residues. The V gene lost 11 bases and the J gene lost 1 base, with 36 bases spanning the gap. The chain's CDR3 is CAQSQLNPDARLIESNQPQHF. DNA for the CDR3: TGTGCCCAGTCTCAATTGAATCCAGACGCGAGGCTAATAGAGAGCAATCAGCCCCAGCATTTT.

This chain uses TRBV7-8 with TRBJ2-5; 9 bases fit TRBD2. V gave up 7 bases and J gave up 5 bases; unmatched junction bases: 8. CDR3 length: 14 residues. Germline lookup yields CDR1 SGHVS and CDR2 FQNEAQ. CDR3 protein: CASKVSGSEETQYF. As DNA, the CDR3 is TGTGCCAGCAAAGTTAGCGGGAGTGAGGAGACCCAGTACTTC.

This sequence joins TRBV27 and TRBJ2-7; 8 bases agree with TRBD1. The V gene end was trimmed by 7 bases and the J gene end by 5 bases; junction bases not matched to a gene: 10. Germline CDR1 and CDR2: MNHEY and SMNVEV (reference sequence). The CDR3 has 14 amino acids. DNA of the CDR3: TGTGCCAGCACCCATGCGGGACAGGCCCACGAGCAGTACTTC. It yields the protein CASTHAGQAHEQYF.

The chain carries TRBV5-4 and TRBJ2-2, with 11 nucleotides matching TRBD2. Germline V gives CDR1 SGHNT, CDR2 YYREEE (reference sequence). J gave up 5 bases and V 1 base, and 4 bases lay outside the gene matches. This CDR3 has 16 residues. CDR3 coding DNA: TGTGCCAGCAGCTTGACTAGCGGGAGTATGACCGGGGAGCTGTTTTTT. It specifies CASSLTSGSMTGELFF. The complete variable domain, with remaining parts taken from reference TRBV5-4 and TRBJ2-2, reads ETGVTQSPTHLIKTRGQQVTLRCSSQSGHNTVSWYQQALGQGPQFIFQYYREEENGRGNFPPRFSGLQFPNYSSELNVNALELDDSALYLCASSLTSGSMTGELFFGEGSRLTVL.

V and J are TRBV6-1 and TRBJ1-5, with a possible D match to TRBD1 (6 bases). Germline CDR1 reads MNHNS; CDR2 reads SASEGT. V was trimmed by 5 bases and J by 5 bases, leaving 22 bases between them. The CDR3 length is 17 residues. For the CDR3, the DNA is TGTGCCAGCAGTCGCACAGGGAACCGTAAGGATCATCAGCCCCAGCATTTT. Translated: CASSRTGNRKDHQPQHF.

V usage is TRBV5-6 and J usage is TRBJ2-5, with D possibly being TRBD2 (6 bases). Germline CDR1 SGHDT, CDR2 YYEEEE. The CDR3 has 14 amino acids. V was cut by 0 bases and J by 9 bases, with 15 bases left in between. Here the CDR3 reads CASSLGKAGSAQYF. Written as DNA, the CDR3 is TGTGCCAGCAGCTTGGGGAAGGCGGGGTCGGCCCAGTACTTC.

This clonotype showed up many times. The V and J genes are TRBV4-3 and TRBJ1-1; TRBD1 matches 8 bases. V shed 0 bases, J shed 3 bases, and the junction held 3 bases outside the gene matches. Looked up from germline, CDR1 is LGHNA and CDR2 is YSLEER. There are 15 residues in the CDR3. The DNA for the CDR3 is TGCGCCAGCAGCCAAGATAACAGGGGGGACACTGAAGCTTTCTTT. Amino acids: CASSQDNRGDTEAFF.

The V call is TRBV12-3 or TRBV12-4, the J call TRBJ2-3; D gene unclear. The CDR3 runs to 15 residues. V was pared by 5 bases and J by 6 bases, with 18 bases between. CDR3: CASSTWTSNVDTQYF. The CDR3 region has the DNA TGTGCCAGCAGTACCTGGACCTCCAATGTGGATACGCAGTATTTT.